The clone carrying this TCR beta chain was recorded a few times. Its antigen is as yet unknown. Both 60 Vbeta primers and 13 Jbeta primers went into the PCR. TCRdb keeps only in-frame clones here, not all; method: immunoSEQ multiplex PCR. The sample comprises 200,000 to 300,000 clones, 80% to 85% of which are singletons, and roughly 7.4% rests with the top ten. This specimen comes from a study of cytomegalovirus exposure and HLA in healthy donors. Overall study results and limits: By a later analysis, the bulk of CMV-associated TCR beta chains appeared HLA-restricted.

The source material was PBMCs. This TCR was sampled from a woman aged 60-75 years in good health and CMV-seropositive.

The CDR3 loop reads CASQSENGRIPDTQYF. The DNA for the CDR3 is TGTGCCAGCCAATCGGAGAACGGGAGGATCCCAGATACGCAGTATTTT. The chain employs TRBV25-1 and TRBJ2-3; TRBD2 matches at 7 bases. Germline values: CDR1 MGHDK, CDR2 SYGVNS. The CDR3 spans 16 residues. V dropped 8 bases and J dropped 4; count of bases not matched to a gene: 15.